This record covers a single TCR beta chain. Its antigen remains unknown. The junction shows a germline mismatch at one end, possibly a read error. The CDR3 totals 16 residues. Germline loops: CDR1 LNHDA, CDR2 SQIVND (reference sequence). The sample comes from a study of graft-versus-host responses after intestinal transplantation. Overall study: Every one of the recipients received anti-thymocyte globulin induction and afterwards took tacrolimus and steroids for roughly three years.

TCRdb keeps only in-frame clones here, not all; method: immunoSEQ multiplex PCR. The sample comprises over 100,000 clones, over 85% of which are singletons, and 0.095% to 0.15% rests with the top ten. Study results and caveats: GvH clone levels peaked in circulation, and this peak was associated with early post-transplant HvG declines.

This sample comprised unstimulated CD4+ T cells sorted from spleen or lymph node cells, obtained before intestinal transplant. The TCR originated in a human donor who received an intestinal transplant. The chain recombines TRBV19 with TRBJ2-1, with D possibly being TRBD1 or TRBD2 (6 bases each). CDR3 region: CASRIGGGRARNEQFF. The CDR3 DNA sequence: TGTGCCAGTAGGATAGGGGGAGGCAGGGCGCGAAATGAGCAGTTCTTC.